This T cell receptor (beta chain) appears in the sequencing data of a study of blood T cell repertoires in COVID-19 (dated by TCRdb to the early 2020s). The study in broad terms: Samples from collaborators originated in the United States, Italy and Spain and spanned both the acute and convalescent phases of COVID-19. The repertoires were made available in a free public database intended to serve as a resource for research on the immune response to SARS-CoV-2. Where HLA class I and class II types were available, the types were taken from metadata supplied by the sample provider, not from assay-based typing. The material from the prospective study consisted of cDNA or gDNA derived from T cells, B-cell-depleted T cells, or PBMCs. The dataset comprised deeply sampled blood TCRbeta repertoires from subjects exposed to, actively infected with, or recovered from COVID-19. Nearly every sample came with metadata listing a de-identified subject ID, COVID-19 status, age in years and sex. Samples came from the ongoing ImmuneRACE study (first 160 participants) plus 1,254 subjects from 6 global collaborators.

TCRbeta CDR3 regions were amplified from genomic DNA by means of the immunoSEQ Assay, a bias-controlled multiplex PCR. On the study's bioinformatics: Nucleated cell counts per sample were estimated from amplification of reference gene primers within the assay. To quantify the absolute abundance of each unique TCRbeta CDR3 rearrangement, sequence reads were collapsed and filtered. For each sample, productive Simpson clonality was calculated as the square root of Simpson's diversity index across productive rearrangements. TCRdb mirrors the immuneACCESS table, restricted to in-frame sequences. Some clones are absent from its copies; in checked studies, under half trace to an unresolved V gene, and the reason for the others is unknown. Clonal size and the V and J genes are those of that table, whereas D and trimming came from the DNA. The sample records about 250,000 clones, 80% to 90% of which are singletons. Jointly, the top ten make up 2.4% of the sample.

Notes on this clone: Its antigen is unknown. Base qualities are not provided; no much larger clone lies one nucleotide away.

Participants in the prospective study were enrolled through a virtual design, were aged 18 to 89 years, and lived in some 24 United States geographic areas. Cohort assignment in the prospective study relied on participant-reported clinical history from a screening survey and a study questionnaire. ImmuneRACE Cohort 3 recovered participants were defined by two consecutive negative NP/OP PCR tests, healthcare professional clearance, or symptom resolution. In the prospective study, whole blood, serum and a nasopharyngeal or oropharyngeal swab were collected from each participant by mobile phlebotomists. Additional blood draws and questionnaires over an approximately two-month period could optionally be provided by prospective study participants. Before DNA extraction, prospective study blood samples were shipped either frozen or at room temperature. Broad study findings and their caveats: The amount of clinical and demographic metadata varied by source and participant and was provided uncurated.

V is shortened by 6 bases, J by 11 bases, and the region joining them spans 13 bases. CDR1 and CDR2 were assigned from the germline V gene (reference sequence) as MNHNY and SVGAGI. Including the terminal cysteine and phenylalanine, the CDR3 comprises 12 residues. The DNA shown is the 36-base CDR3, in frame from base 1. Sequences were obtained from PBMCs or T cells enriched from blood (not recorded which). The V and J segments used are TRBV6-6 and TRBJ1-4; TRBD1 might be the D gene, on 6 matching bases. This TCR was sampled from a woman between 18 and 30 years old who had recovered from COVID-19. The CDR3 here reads CASSIGQPKLFF. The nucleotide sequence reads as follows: TGTGCCAGCAGCATCGGACAGCCCAAACTGTTTTTT.